Included here is one TCR beta chain sequence, with context. Generated by immunoSEQ multiplex PCR, the TCRdb table keeps only in-frame clones and is missing some. The table lists some 110,000 clones, 75% to 90% of them singletons. These data originate in a study of radiotherapy plus CTLA-4 blockade in lung cancer. The CDR3 loop spans 18 amino acids. V was shortened by 4 bases and J by 0 bases, with 20 bases between the two germline ends. CDR1 and CDR2 from the germline V gene are SGDLS and YYNGEE. The material was peripheral blood, obtained from a patient treated with radiotherapy plus ipilimumab. V is TRBV9 and J is TRBJ2-1; D may be TRBD1 (6 bases). This clonotype was sampled from a human donor with non-small cell lung cancer that progressed on radiotherapy plus ipilimumab. The CDR3 DNA reads as TGTGCCAGCAGCCTCCTGCCCGGGACATCCGGCTCCTACAATGAGCAGTTCTTC. Amino acids: CASSLLPGTSGSYNEQFF.